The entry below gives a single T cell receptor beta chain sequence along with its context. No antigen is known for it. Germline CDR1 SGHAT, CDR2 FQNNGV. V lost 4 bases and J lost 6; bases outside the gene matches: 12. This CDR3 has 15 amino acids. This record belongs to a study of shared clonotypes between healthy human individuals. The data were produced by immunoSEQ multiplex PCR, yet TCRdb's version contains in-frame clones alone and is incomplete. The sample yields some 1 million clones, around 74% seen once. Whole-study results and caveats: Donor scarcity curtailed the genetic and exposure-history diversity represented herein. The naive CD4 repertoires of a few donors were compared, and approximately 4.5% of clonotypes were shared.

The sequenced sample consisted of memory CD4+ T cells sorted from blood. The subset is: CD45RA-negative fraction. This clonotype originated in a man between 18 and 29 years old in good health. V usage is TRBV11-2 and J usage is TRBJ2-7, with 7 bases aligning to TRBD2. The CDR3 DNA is TGTGCCAGCAGCTCCCAACTAGCGAAGGGAAGCGAGCAGTACTTC. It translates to CASSSQLAKGSEQYF.